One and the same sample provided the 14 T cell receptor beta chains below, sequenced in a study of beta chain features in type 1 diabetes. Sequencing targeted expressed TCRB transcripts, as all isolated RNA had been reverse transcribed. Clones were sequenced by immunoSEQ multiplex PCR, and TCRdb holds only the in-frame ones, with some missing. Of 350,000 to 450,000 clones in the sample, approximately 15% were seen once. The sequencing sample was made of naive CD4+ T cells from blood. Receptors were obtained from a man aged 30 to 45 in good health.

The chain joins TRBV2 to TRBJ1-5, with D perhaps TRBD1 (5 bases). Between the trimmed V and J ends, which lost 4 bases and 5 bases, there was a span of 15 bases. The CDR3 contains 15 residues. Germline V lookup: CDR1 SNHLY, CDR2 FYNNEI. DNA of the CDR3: TGTGCCAGCAGTGCGCAGGCAGGGAGGTATCAGCCCCAGCATTTT. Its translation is CASSAQAGRYQPQHF.

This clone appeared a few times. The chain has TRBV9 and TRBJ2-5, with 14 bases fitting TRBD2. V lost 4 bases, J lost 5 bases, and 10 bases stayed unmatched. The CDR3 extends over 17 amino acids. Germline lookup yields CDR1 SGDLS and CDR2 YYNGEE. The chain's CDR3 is CASSPSPRLAGGETQYF. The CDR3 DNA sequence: TGTGCCAGCAGCCCTTCTCCCCGACTAGCGGGAGGGGAGACCCAGTACTTC.

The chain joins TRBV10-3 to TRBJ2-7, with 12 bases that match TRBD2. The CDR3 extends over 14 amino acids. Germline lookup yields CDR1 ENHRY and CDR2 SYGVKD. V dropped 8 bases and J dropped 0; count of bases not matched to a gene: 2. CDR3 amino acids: CAIRLAGDSYEQYF. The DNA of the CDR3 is TGTGCCATCCGACTAGCGGGGGACTCCTACGAGCAGTACTTC.

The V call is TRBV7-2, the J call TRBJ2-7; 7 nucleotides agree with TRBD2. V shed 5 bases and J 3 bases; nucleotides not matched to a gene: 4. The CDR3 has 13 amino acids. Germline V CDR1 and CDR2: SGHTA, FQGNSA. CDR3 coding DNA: TGTGCCAGCAGCGAAAGGACTAGCTACGAGCAGTACTTC. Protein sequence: CASSERTSYEQYF. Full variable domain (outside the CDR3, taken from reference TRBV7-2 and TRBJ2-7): GAGVSQSPSNKVTEKGKDVELRCDPISGHTALYWYRQSLGQGLEFLIYFQGNSAPDKSGLPSDRFSAERTGGSVSTLTIQRTQQEDSAVYLCASSERTSYEQYFGPGTRLTVT.

The CDR3 nucleotides read TGTGCCAGCGCGGGCAACTGGGGCACTGAAGCTTTCTTT. Its translation is CASAGNWGTEAFF. This rearrangement joins TRBV6-5 to TRBJ1-1; D unclear. The CDR3 has 13 amino acids. Deletions cut 8 bases from V and 4 bases from J, with 14 bases between. Germline V CDR1 and CDR2: MNHEY, SVGAGI.

DNA for the CDR3: TGCGCCAGCAGCTTGACTAGCGGGCCGTACAATGAGCAGTTCTTC. Its translation: CASSLTSGPYNEQFF. V gene TRBV5-1 combines with J gene TRBJ2-1; 9 bases fit TRBD2. CDR1 is SGHRS and CDR2 is YFSETQ in the germline V gene. Trimming took 1 base from V and 4 from J; bases not matched to a gene: 3. The length of the CDR3 is 15 residues.

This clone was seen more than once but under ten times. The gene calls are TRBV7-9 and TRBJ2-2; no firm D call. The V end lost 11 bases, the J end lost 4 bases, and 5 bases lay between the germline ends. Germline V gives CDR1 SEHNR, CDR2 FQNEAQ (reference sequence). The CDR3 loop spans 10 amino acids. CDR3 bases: TGTGCCTACTCCACCGGGGAGCTGTTTTTT. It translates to CAYSTGELFF.

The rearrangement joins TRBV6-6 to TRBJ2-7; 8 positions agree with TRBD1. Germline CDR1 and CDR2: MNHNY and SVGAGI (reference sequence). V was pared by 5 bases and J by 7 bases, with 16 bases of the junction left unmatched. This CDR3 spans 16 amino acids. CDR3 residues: CASSRPIGQGGGEQYF. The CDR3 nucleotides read TGTGCCAGCAGTCGCCCGATAGGACAGGGCGGCGGGGAGCAGTACTTC.

CDR3 nucleotide sequence: TGCAGCGCACACCGGGACTCCCTGAAGGGGCAGTTCTTC. This codes for CSAHRDSLKGQFF. This sequence joins TRBV29-1 and TRBJ2-1, with D possibly being TRBD2 (6 bases). In germline, CDR1 is SQVTM, CDR2 ANQGSEA. V lost 7 bases, J lost 12 bases, and 22 bases lay in between. CDR3 length: 13 residues.

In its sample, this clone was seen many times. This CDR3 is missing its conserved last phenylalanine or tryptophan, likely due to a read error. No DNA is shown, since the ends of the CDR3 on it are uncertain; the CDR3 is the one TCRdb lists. The chain's CDR3 is CSVEYSDRLVL. This chain connects TRBV29-1 to TRBJ1-2. Including both end residues, the CDR3 is 11 amino acids long. Germline loops: CDR1 SQVTM, CDR2 ANQGSEA.

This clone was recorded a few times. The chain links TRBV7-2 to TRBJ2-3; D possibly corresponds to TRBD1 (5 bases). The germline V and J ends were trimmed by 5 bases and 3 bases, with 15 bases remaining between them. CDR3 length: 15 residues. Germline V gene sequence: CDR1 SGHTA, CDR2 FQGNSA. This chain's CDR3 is CASSRSQGGTDTQYF. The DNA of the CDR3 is TGTGCCAGCAGCCGCAGCCAGGGCGGTACAGATACGCAGTATTTT.

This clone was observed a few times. DNA for the CDR3: TGTGCCAGCAGCCCTGGACAGATTTTGTATGGCTACACCTTC. Protein product: CASSPGQILYGYTF. The genes are TRBV7-2 and TRBJ1-2, with D tentatively TRBD1 (6 bases). The CDR3 covers 14 residues. Germline V gene lookup returns CDR1 SGHTA and CDR2 FQGNSA. V lost 5 bases and J lost 5, with 15 bases in between.

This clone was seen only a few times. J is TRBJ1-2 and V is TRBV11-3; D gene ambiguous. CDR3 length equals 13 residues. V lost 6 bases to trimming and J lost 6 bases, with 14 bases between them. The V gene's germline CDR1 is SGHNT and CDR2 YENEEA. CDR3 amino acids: CASRRRTGDGYTF. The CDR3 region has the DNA TGTGCCAGCAGACGTCGGACGGGAGATGGCTACACCTTC.

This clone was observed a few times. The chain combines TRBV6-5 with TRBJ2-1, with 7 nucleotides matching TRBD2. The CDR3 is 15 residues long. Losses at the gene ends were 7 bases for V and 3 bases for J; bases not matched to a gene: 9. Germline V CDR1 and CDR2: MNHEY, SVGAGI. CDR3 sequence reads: CASNPSGGIYNEQFF. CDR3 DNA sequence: TGTGCCAGCAACCCTTCCGGGGGGATCTACAATGAGCAGTTCTTC.